What follows describes a single T cell receptor (beta chain). This clone's antigen is unknown. Base qualities are not at hand, and no much larger clone is one base apart. The data originate from a study of blood T cell repertoires in COVID-19 (dated by TCRdb to the early 2020s). As for the study more broadly: Collaborator samples came from the United States, Italy and Spain and covered acute and convalescent phases of COVID-19. The material from the prospective study consisted of cDNA or gDNA derived from T cells, B-cell-depleted T cells, or PBMCs. Deeply sampled blood TCRbeta repertoires from subjects exposed to, actively infected with, or recovered from COVID-19 were included in the dataset. The repertoires were released in a freely available public database meant as a resource for research on the immune response to SARS-CoV-2. The samples were drawn from the first 160 participants of the ongoing ImmuneRACE study and from 950 to 1,500 subjects provided by 6 global collaborators. Sample metadata almost always included a de-identified subject ID, COVID-19 status, age in years and sex. HLA class I and class II types, where available, came from metadata supplied by the sample provider rather than from assay-based typing.

Beyond this particular receptor, the publication reports: Clinical and demographic metadata were provided uncurated, with the amount varying by source and participant.

In Seattle, one collaborating source enrolled patients while the infection was active and tracked those patients longitudinally over the course of disease. Each collaborating institution followed its own protocols to collect whole blood in K2EDTA tubes. Collaborator samples were shipped for TCRbeta analysis as frozen whole blood, isolated PBMCs, or DNA extracted from either sample type. The CDR3 sequence holds 15 residues, the cysteine and phenylalanine included. Of all the DNA, just the CDR3 is kept, 45 bases in frame from base 1. Taken from the germline V gene, the CDR1 and CDR2 loops are SGHVS and FNYEAQ. V lost 6 bases and J lost 5 bases, and the count of bases not matched to a germline gene is 10. The immunoSEQ Assay, a bias-controlled multiplex PCR, was used to amplify TCRbeta CDR3 regions from genomic DNA. The authors' analysis ran thus. The number of nucleated cells in each sample was estimated from the amplification of reference gene primers within the assay. To quantify the absolute abundance of each unique TCRbeta CDR3 rearrangement, sequence reads were collapsed and filtered. For each sample, productive Simpson clonality was calculated by taking the square root of Simpson's diversity index across productive rearrangements. TCRdb carries this immuneACCESS record with in-frame sequences only. Its versions omit some clonotypes, under half of them owing to an unresolved V gene in the studies checked, with the rest unexplained. V, J and clone size were drawn from that table, and D and trimming were deduced from the DNA. Recorded for this sample are about 340,000 clones; 86% of them occurred a single time. The ten largest clonotypes hold about 7.6% of the sample.

Sequenced: peripheral blood. Recombination linked TRBV7-6 to TRBJ1-1; 9 junctional bases match TRBD1. The receptor was isolated from a woman aged 55-70 years with COVID-19, enrolled during active disease. The nucleotide sequence is TGTGCCAGCAGACCCGGGACAGGGTGGGAAACTGAAGCTTTCTTT. It translates as CASRPGTGWETEAFF.